This is a list of T cell receptor beta chains from one sample in a study of human T cells and chemical hapten exposure. TCRdb used MiXCR to reprocess the RACE reads, holding one entry per CDR3 protein. Of approximately 60,000 distinct CDR3 sequences listed, 9.5% to 10% are singletons. Sample: whole blood, taken in connection with sensitization to the hapten diphenylcyclopropenone (DPC). The source of these receptors is a man between 40 and 49 years old with alopecia areata. Some clones in this sample may be carry-over from other donors' samples. Each CDR3 is given with its conserved first and last residue. The D gene is left open where the match is weak. Rows may omit the clone size; those that give it use once, few, many or a size class.

size	D	V	J	DNA	CDR3
.	.	TRBV19	TRBJ2-6	TGTGCCAGTAAAGACAGGTCGGCCTCTGGGGCCAACGTCCTGACTTTC	CASKDRSASGANVLTF
.	.	TRBV7-2	TRBJ2-5	TGTGCCAGCACCTTTCTGGAGACCCAGTACTTC	CASTFLETQYF
many	TRBD1	TRBV12-3/TRBV12-4	TRBJ1-4	TGTGCCAGCAGCCTCGGACAGGGAGGAAATGAAAAACTGTTTTTT	CASSLGQGGNEKLFF
.	.	TRBV28	TRBJ2-7	TGTGCCAGCAGTACGCGCAGGCGCGAGCAGTACTTC	CASSTRRREQYF
.	.	TRBV18	TRBJ2-7	TGTGCCAGCTCACCAAGCCCCATCTCCTACGAGCAGTACTTC	CASSPSPISYEQYF
.	.	TRBV5-6	TRBJ2-3	TGTGCCAGCAGCATACGCGGGATTCCCACAGATACGCAGTATTTT	CASSIRGIPTDTQYF
many	TRBD2	TRBV12-3/TRBV12-4	TRBJ2-1	TGTGCCAGCAGGAGCACAGCGGGAGGGCCCTATGATGAGCAGTTCTTC	CASRSTAGGPYDEQFF
few	TRBD1	TRBV27	TRBJ2-1	TGTGCCAGCAGAGACAGGGGGGTTGAGCAGTTCTTC	CASRDRGVEQFF
.	.	TRBV19	TRBJ1-2	TGTGCCAGTAGTAACAGAAACCCTAACTATGGCTACACCTTC	CASSNRNPNYGYTF
.	TRBD1	TRBV5-4	TRBJ1-1	TGTGCCAGCAGCTTGCCGGGACAGGGAGAGACTGAAGCTTTCTTT	CASSLPGQGETEAFF
.	.	TRBV2	TRBJ2-1	TGTGCCAGCAGTGAACAGGGACATAGTTACAATGAGCAGTTCTTC	CASSEQGHSYNEQFF
.	.	TRBV15	TRBJ2-7	TGTGCCACCAGCAGAGATAGGCAGCTCTACGAGCAGTACTTC	CATSRDRQLYEQYF
.	.	TRBV7-2	TRBJ2-5	TGTGCCAGCAGCTTAGACCCCGGGGGCGGAGGAGAGACCCAGTACTTC	CASSLDPGGGGETQYF
few	TRBD1	TRBV4-1	TRBJ1-1	TGCGCCAGCAGCCAAGTACAGGGGGCCACTGAAGCTTTCTTT	CASSQVQGATEAFF
.	.	TRBV30	TRBJ2-1	TGTGCCTGGAGGCGGTCCTACAATGAGCAGTTCTTC	CAWRRSYNEQFF
.	.	TRBV18	TRBJ2-1	TGTGCCAGCTCACCACAAGAGGCAGCCTACAATGAGCAGTTCTTC	CASSPQEAAYNEQFF
few	.	TRBV6-5	TRBJ2-7	TGTGCCAGCAAACCCGGGAGAAACTACGAGCAGTACTTC	CASKPGRNYEQYF
.	.	TRBV20-1	TRBJ2-5	TGCAGTGCTAGTCGAGAGGCAGAGACCCAGTACTTC	CSASREAETQYF
.	TRBD2	TRBV7-6	TRBJ2-1	TGTGCCAGCACTAGCGGCTCCTACAATGAGCAGTTCTTC	CASTSGSYNEQFF
.	TRBD1	TRBV6-2/TRBV6-3	TRBJ2-7	TGTGCCAGCAGTACGACAGGGGTAGGCTACGAGCAGTACTTC	CASSTTGVGYEQYF
few	.	TRBV28	TRBJ2-7	TGTGCCAGCAGTTCTGCGCACCGGACCCGCTACGAGCAGTACTTC	CASSSAHRTRYEQYF
once	.	TRBV6-2/TRBV6-3	TRBJ2-1	TGTGCCAGCAGCCAGGGGTCCGGGAGTACTTACAATGAGCAGTTCTTC	CASSQGSGSTYNEQFF
many	.	TRBV30	TRBJ2-5	TGTGCCTGGAGTGATCCCTACCGTGTAGGAGAGACCCAGTACTTC	CAWSDPYRVGETQYF
many	.	TRBV28	TRBJ1-1	TGTGCCAGCAGTGACTCGATCAGGGACAAAGCTAACACTGAAGCTTTCTTT	CASSDSIRDKANTEAFF
.	.	TRBV27	TRBJ2-7	TGTGCCAGCAGTTTTCTCAATGGGGCGGAGCAGTACTTC	CASSFLNGAEQYF
few	.	TRBV5-1	TRBJ2-3	TGCGCCAGCAGCTTCAGGGCAGGGGAATCGCGAACGCAGTATTTT	CASSFRAGESRTQYF
many	TRBD2	TRBV27	TRBJ2-3	TGTGCCAGCAGCCCGGGACTAGCGGACACAGATACGCAGTATTTT	CASSPGLADTDTQYF
many	TRBD2	TRBV28	TRBJ2-1	TGTGCCAGCATCAGGCTAGCGGGAGGAAAAGAGCAGTTCTTC	CASIRLAGGKEQFF
few	TRBD2	TRBV6-1	TRBJ2-3	TGTGCCAGCAGTGTCGTTCCAGCGGGATCTTCGGATACGCAGTATTTT	CASSVVPAGSSDTQYF
many	.	TRBV28	TRBJ1-5	TGTGCCAGCTTGAGCAGAGCTTCGCCCCAGCATTTT	CASLSRASPQHF
few	TRBD2	TRBV29-1	TRBJ2-2	TGCAGCGTTGCGGTGGGAGGGACCGGGGAGCTGTTTTTT	CSVAVGGTGELFF
many	.	TRBV18	TRBJ2-2	TGTGCCAGCTCACAGGACAGAACGAACACCGGGGAGCTGTTTTTT	CASSQDRTNTGELFF
.	.	TRBV27	TRBJ1-2	TGTGCCAGCAGTTTCGCATCTAACTATGGCTACACCTTC	CASSFASNYGYTF
many	.	TRBV10-2	TRBJ2-7	TGCGCCAGCAGTGAGTCTGGTATTCAAGGCGAGCAGTACTTC	CASSESGIQGEQYF
many	TRBD1	TRBV7-9	TRBJ2-7	TGTGCCAGCAGCGCCAGCGGGGACAGGGTCGAGCAGTACTTC	CASSASGDRVEQYF
.	.	TRBV4-1	TRBJ2-7	TGCGCCAGCAGTTTTAGGGCAGACGCCTACGAGCAGTACTTC	CASSFRADAYEQYF
many	TRBD1	TRBV27	TRBJ1-5	TGTGCCAGCAGTCGGACAGGGGTAAGCAATCAGCCCCAGCATTTT	CASSRTGVSNQPQHF
.	.	TRBV21-1	TRBJ1-2	TGTGCCAGCAGCCCCCGAGGGGGCAGCTCTAACTATGGCTACACCTTC	CASSPRGGSSNYGYTF
many	.	TRBV27	TRBJ2-7	TGTGCCAGCAGTCTGGCTCCCTCCTACGAGCAGTACTTC	CASSLAPSYEQYF
.	TRBD2	TRBV28	TRBJ2-3	TGTGCCAGCAGTTTGTCCGGGACTAGCGGGGCTAGTCTTGGTACGCAGTATTTT	CASSLSGTSGASLGTQYF
many	TRBD2	TRBV24-1	TRBJ2-1	TGTGCCACCACCGGGGGGGACTATTACAATGAGCAGTTCTTC	CATTGGDYYNEQFF
many	.	TRBV3-1	TRBJ2-7	TGTGCCAGCAGCCTCGCCGGGCGGAGGGGCGAGCAGTACTTC	CASSLAGRRGEQYF
.	TRBD2	TRBV27	TRBJ2-7	TGTGCCGCTGGCTCGGGGGGAGGCTACGAGCAGTACTTC	CAAGSGGGYEQYF
.	.	TRBV6-2/TRBV6-3	TRBJ2-4	TGTGCCAGCAGGTTTGAGGGAGCAGCCAAAAACATTCAGTACTTC	CASRFEGAAKNIQYF
many	.	TRBV7-8	TRBJ2-1	TGTGCCAGCAGCTTAGCGGGACGGACCCTCGGAATCCGGGCTGAGCAGTTCTTC	CASSLAGRTLGIRAEQFF
many	.	TRBV6-1	TRBJ1-5	TGTGCCAGCAGTGTCGGTCAGCCCCAGCATTTT	CASSVGQPQHF